This T cell receptor (beta chain) is drawn from a study of blood T cell repertoires in COVID-19. Looking at the study overall: Sources were T cells, B-cell-depleted T cells, or PBMCs; the material itself was cDNA or gDNA.

Germline assignment: CDR1 MDHEN and CDR2 SYDVKM. The CDR3 consists of 19 residues. V gave up 5 bases and J gave up 3 bases; unmatched junction bases: 19. Repertoires were generated with immunoSEQ multiplex PCR, while TCRdb's copy carries only in-frame clones and drops some. Among roughly 500,000 clones, more than 75% were seen once, and the ten largest hold less than 2%. The sequenced sample consisted of PBMCs or T cells enriched from blood (not recorded which). The clonotype originates from a woman between 40 and 55 years old who had recovered from COVID-19. The chain has TRBV28 and TRBJ1-2, with 9 positions matching TRBD1. CDR3 in amino acids: CASSPLDGTGKVLYYGYTF. The CDR3 region has the DNA TGTGCCAGCAGTCCTCTCGACGGGACAGGGAAAGTCCTATACTATGGCTACACCTTC.